This TCR beta chain derives from a study of cytomegalovirus exposure and HLA in healthy donors. Broader study findings: Confirmation was obtained in vitro that a few CMV-associated chains are specific for CMV antigens.

CDR3 length: 14 residues. Trimming shortened V by 3 bases and J by 4 bases, and 10 bases separated the two germline ends. From germline, CDR1 is LNHDA and CDR2 SQIVND (reference sequence). The table came from immunoSEQ multiplex PCR; TCRdb's copy has only in-frame clones and leaves some out. The sample shows around 98,000 clones, around 85% of them seen only once. The donors were members of the approximately 110-subject validation cohort (separate from the approximately 670-subject first cohort). As concerns this clone: Its antigen is not known.

The chain carries TRBV19 and TRBJ1-5, with TRBD1 as a possible D gene (5 bases). Sample: PBMCs. The TCR sequence derives from a woman younger than 45 in good health and CMV-seronegative. The CDR3: CASSMRDFNQPQHF. CDR3 DNA sequence: TGTGCCAGTAGTATGCGGGACTTTAATCAGCCCCAGCATTTT.